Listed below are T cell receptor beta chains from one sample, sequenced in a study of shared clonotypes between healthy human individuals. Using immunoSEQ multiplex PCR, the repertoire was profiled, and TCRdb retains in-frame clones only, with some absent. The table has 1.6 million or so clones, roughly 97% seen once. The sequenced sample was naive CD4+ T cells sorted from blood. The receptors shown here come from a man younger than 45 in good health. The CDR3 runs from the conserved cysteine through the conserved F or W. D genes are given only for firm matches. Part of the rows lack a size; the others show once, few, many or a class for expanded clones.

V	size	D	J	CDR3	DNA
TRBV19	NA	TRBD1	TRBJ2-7	CASSTGQYEQYF	TGTGCCAGTAGTACGGGACAGTACGAGCAGTACTTC
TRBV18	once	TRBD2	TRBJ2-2	CASSPLAGENTGELFF	TGTGCCAGCTCACCACTAGCGGGAGAGAACACCGGGGAGCTGTTTTTT
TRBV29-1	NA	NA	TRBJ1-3	CSGGGFGNTIYF	TGCAGCGGGGGGGGTTTCGGAAACACCATATATTTT
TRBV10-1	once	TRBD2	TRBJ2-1	CASSERLAGADWKVEQFF	TGCGCCAGCAGTGAGAGGCTAGCGGGAGCGGACTGGAAGGTTGAGCAGTTCTTC
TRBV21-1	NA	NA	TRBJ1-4	CASSKTVTNEKLFF	TGTGCCAGCAGCAAGACGGTAACGAATGAAAAACTGTTTTTT
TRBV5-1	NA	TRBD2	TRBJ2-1	CASSTTVAGSSYNEQFF	TGCGCCAGCTCAACGACGGTAGCGGGATCGTCCTACAATGAGCAGTTCTTC
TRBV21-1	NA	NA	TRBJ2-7	CASSKTYCPSSGRASYEQYF	TGTGCCAGCAGCAAAACCTACTGCCCATCTAGCGGGAGGGCTTCCTACGAGCAGTACTTC
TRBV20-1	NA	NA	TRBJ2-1	CSARRDLQFF	TGCAGTGCTAGACGGGACTTGCAGTTCTTC
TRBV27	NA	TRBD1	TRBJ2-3	CASSPTGLIITDTQYF	TGTGCCAGCAGTCCGACAGGGTTGATAATTACAGATACGCAGTATTTT
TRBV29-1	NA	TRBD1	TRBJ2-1	CSVPPRGLSEQFF	TGCAGCGTCCCGCCCAGGGGGCTGAGTGAGCAGTTCTTC